The 13 T cell receptor beta chains below all came from one sample that was sequenced in a study of control samples from healthy donors and cancer patients. Assay used: immunoSEQ multiplex PCR; TCRdb lists only in-frame clones, some missing. The sample includes some 120,000 clones, over 90% seen only once; the top ten take about 2.5%. Source material: blood. These receptors were obtained from a young man in good health.

The chain has TRBV28 and TRBJ1-2; D ambiguous. Per the germline V gene, CDR1 is MDHEN and CDR2 is SYDVKM. Deletions cut 6 bases from V and 2 bases from J, with 7 bases between. The CDR3 extends over 12 amino acids. CDR3 nucleotides: TGTGCCAGCAGAGTCTCCAACTATGGCTACACCTTC. Protein: CASRVSNYGYTF.

V gene TRBV6-5 combines with J gene TRBJ1-2; 7 bases are shared with TRBD1. The V gene end was trimmed by 5 bases and the J gene end by 4 bases; junction bases not matched to a gene: 4. CDR3 size: 13 residues. Germline V gives CDR1 MNHEY, CDR2 SVGAGI. The CDR3 DNA reads TGTGCCAGCAGTCTTGACAGGGCCTATGGCTACACCTTC. Translated, it gives CASSLDRAYGYTF.

The CDR3 is CAISEEGLTEAFF. The CDR3 DNA reads as TGTGCCATCAGTGAGGAAGGGCTCACTGAAGCTTTCTTT. J is TRBJ1-1 and V is TRBV10-3; D is undetermined. The ends were cut back, 2 bases at V and 4 bases at J, with 8 bases in the middle. CDR1 and CDR2 from the germline V gene are ENHRY and SYGVKD. The CDR3 covers 13 residues.

The chain uses TRBV2 and TRBJ1-5; 7 nucleotides agree with TRBD1. J gave up 5 bases and V 6 bases, and 10 bases lay outside the gene matches. The CDR3 contains 15 residues. Germline V CDR1 and CDR2: SNHLY, FYNNEI. DNA of the CDR3: TGTGCCAGCAGCCCGGAGTCAGGGGGACATCAGCCCCAGCATTTT. This sequence encodes CASSPESGGHQPQHF. Complete variable domain (other parts from reference TRBV2 and TRBJ1-5): EPEVTQTPSHQVTQMGQEVILRCVPISNHLYFYWYRQILGQKVEFLVSFYNNEISEKSEIFDDQFSVERPDGSNFTLKIRSTKLEDSAMYFCASSPESGGHQPQHFGDGTRLSIL.

J is TRBJ2-3 and V is TRBV7-2; perhaps TRBD2 as D (6 bases). This CDR3 is built from 15 residues. Germline values: CDR1 SGHTA, CDR2 FQGNSA. V dropped 5 bases and J dropped 0 bases, with 12 bases sitting between them. CDR3 protein: CASSLGGASTDTQYF. CDR3 sequence (DNA): TGTGCCAGCAGCCTCGGCGGGGCTAGCACAGATACGCAGTATTTT.

The rearrangement links TRBV27 to TRBJ1-4; no clear D gene. The CDR3 is 16 amino acids. Germline V gene lookup returns CDR1 MNHEY and CDR2 SMNVEV (reference sequence). Trimming removed 6 bases from V and 0 bases from J, with 14 bases in between. Here the CDR3 reads CASSYLYSPTNEKLFF. The CDR3 DNA reads TGTGCCAGCAGCTACCTTTACAGCCCAACTAATGAAAAACTGTTTTTT. The whole variable domain, filled in from reference TRBV27 and TRBJ1-4, reads EAQVTQNPRYLITVTGKKLTVTCSQNMNHEYMSWYRQDPGLGLRQIYYSMNVEVTDKGDVPEGYKVSRKEKRNFPLILESPSPNQTSLYFCASSYLYSPTNEKLFFGSGTQLSVL.

J is TRBJ1-2 and V is TRBV6-5; 7 nucleotides match TRBD1. Per germline, CDR1 MNHEY and CDR2 SVGAGI. This CDR3 has 14 amino acids. After removal of 7 bases from V and 5 bases from J, the junction contained 10 bases not matched to a gene. DNA of the CDR3: TGTGCCAGCAAACTTGCAGGGGGAGCGTATGGCTACACCTTC. Its translation: CASKLAGGAYGYTF.

This clone was seen a few times. The V call is TRBV11-2, the J call TRBJ1-2; TRBD1 agrees at 9 bases. J lost 6 bases, V lost 1 base, and 9 bases had no gene match. The CDR3 runs 16 residues. Looked up from germline, CDR1 is SGHAT and CDR2 is FQNNGV. The CDR3 spells CASSLAPTDRGNGYTF. The CDR3 nucleotides read TGTGCCAGCAGCTTAGCCCCTACCGACAGGGGGAATGGCTACACCTTC.

The rearrangement joins TRBV6-5 to TRBJ2-3, with D possibly matching TRBD2 (6 bases). CDR1 is MNHEY and CDR2 is SVGAGI in the germline V gene. V lost 4 bases to trimming and J lost 1 base, with 12 bases between them. The CDR3 spans 15 residues. This chain's CDR3 is CASSWGLGGTDTQYF. CDR3 in DNA: TGTGCCAGCAGTTGGGGACTGGGGGGCACAGATACGCAGTATTTT.

The chain links TRBV30 to TRBJ1-2; TRBD1 agrees at 7 bases. Looked up from germline, CDR1 is GTSNPN and CDR2 is SVGIG (reference sequence). The ends lost 3 bases at V and 8 bases at J; junction bases unmatched: 12. The length of the CDR3 is 14 residues. The DNA of the CDR3 is TGTGCCTGGAGAGCCCTCGACAGGGAACACGGCTACACCTTC. Translated, it gives CAWRALDREHGYTF.

The chain joins TRBV29-1 to TRBJ1-6, with D perhaps matching TRBD1 (6 bases). This CDR3 has 16 residues. V lost 7 bases and J 6 bases, leaving 22 bases between the germline ends. Per the germline V gene, CDR1 is SQVTM and CDR2 is ANQGSEA. CDR3 nucleotide sequence: TGCAGCGCCTATGTCGGGGGGCGAGGGGGTAATTCACCCCTCCACTTT. Translating gives CSAYVGGRGGNSPLHF.

The chain links TRBV7-3 to TRBJ2-1; TRBD2 matches 8 bases. The germline V gene encodes CDR1 SGHTA and CDR2 FQGTGA. The CDR3 contains 15 residues. V lost 5 bases and J lost 1; bases outside the gene matches: 4. DNA of the CDR3: TGTGCCAGCAGCAAATCGGGAGGGTCCTACAATGAGCAGTTCTTC. As protein: CASSKSGGSYNEQFF. The full variable domain, completed using reference TRBV7-3 and TRBJ2-1, is GAGVSQTPSNKVTEKGKYVELRCDPISGHTALYWYRQSLGQGPEFLIYFQGTGAADDSGLPNDRFFAVRPEGSVSTLKIQRTERGDSAVYLCASSKSGGSYNEQFFGPGTRLTVL.

The chain links TRBV27 to TRBJ2-7; 10 bases map to TRBD2. Looked up from germline, CDR1 is MNHEY and CDR2 is SMNVEV (reference sequence). The CDR3 is 17 residues long. V shed 0 bases, J shed 6 bases, and the junction held 11 bases outside the gene matches. The DNA of the CDR3 is TGTGCCAGCAGTTTATCCCCGGGACTAGCGCCGGCGGGCGAGCAGTACGTC. Translation gives CASSLSPGLAPAGEQYV.